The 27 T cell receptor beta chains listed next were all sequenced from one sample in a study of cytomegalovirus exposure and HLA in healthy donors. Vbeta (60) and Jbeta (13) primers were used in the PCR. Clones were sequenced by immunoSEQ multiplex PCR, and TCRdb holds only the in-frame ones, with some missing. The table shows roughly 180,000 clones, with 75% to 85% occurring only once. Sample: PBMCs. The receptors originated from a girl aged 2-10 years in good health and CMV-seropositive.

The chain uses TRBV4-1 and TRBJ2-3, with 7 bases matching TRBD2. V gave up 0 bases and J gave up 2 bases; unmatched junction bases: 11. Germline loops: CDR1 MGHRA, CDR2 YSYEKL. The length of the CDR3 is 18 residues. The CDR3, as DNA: TGCGCCAGCAGCCAAGAGGATTCAGCGGGACGGTTCACAGATACGCAGTATTTT. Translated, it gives CASSQEDSAGRFTDTQYF.

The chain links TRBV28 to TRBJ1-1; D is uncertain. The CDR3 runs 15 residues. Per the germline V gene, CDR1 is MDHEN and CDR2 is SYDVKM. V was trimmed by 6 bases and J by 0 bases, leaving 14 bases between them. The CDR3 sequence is CASRRTATMNTEAFF. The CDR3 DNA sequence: TGTGCCAGCAGACGGACTGCGACGATGAACACTGAAGCTTTCTTT.

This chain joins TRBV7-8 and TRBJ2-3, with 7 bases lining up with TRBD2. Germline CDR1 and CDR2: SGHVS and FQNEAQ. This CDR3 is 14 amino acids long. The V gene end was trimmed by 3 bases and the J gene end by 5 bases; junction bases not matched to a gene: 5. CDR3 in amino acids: CASSLLLAGDTQYF. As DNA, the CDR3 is TGTGCCAGCAGCTTGTTGTTAGCGGGAGATACGCAGTATTTT.

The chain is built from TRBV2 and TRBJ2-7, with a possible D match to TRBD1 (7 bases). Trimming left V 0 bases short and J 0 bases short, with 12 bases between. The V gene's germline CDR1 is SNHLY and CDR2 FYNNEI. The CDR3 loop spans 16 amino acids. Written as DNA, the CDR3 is TGTGCCAGCAGTGAAGCGCGGGACAGCTTCTCCTACGAGCAGTACTTC. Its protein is CASSEARDSFSYEQYF.

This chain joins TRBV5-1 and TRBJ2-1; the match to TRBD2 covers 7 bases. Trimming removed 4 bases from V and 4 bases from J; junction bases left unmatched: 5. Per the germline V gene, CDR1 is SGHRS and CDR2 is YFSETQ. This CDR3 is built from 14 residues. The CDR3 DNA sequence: TGCGCCAGCAGCCGGGGTAGCGGGTACAATGAGCAGTTCTTC. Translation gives CASSRGSGYNEQFF.

CDR3 in amino acids: CASSPGANEQYF. Here the CDR3 DNA reads TGTGCCAGCTCACCAGGGGCGAACGAGCAGTACTTC. J is TRBJ2-7 and V is TRBV18, with D maybe TRBD1 (5 bases). V lost 2 bases, J lost 5 bases, and 7 bases lay in between. Germline V gene data show CDR1 as KGHSH and CDR2 as LQKENI. The CDR3 runs to 12 residues.

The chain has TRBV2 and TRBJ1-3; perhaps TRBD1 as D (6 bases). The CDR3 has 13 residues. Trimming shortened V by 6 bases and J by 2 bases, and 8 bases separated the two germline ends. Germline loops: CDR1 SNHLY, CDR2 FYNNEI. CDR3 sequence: CASRAGAGNTIYF. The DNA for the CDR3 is TGTGCCAGCAGAGCAGGGGCTGGAAACACCATATATTTT.

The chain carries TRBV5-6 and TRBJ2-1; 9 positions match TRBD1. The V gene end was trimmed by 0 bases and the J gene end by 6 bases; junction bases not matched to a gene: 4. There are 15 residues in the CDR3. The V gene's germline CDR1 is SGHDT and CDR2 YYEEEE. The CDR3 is CASSLGDRASNEQFF. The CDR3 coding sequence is TGTGCCAGCAGCTTGGGGGACAGGGCGAGCAATGAGCAGTTCTTC.

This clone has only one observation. The CDR3 is CASSEGKGGSYNEQFF. CDR3 nucleotides: TGTGCCAGCAGTGAAGGAAAGGGGGGGTCCTACAATGAGCAGTTCTTC. V gene TRBV2 combines with J gene TRBJ2-1; D is perhaps TRBD2 (7 bases). This CDR3 has 16 residues. Germline CDR1 SNHLY, CDR2 FYNNEI. V was shortened by 1 base and J by 1 base, with 11 bases between the two germline ends.

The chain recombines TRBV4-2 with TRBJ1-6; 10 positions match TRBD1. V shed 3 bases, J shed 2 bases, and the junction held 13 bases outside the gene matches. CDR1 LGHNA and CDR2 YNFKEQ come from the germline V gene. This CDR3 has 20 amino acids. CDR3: CASSHPPGQGRGTYNSPLHF. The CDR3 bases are TGTGCCAGCAGCCACCCGCCGGGACAGGGGAGAGGGACCTATAATTCACCCCTCCACTTT.

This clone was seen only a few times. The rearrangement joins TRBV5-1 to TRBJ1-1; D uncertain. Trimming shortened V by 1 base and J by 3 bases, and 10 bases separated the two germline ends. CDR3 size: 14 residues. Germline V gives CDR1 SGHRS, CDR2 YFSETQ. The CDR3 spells CASSLRGMDTEAFF. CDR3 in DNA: TGCGCCAGCAGCTTGAGAGGGATGGACACTGAAGCTTTCTTT.

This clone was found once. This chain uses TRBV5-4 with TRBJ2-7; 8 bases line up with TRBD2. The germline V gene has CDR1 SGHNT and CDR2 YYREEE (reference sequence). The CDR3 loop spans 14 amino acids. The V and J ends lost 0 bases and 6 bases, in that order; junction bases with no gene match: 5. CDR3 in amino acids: CASSLGGLVGEQYF. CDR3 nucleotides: TGTGCCAGCAGCTTGGGGGGACTAGTAGGCGAGCAGTACTTC.

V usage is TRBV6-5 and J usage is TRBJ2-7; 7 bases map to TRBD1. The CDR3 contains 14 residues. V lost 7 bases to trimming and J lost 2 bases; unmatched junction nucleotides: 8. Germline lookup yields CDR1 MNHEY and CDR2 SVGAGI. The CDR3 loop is CASTAPGQPYEQYF. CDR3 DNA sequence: TGTGCCAGCACCGCGCCGGGACAGCCCTACGAGCAGTACTTC.

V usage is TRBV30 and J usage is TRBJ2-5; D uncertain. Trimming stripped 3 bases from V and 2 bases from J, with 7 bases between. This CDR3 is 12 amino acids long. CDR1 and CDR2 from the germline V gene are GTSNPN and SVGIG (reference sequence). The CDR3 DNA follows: TGTGCCTGGAGACAGCTACAAGAGACCCAGTACTTC. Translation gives CAWRQLQETQYF. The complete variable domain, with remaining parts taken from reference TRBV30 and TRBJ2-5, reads SQTIHQWPATLVQPVGSPLSLECTVEGTSNPNLYWYRQAAGRGLQLLFYSVGIGQISSEVPQNLSASRPQDRQFILSSKKLLLSDSGFYLCAWRQLQETQYFGPGTRLLVL.

As DNA, the CDR3 is TGTGCCAGCAGCTTAGATCCTAGCGGGACTGTCACCTACAATGAGCAGTTCTTC. Protein product: CASSLDPSGTVTYNEQFF. The chain links TRBV7-6 to TRBJ2-1, with 9 bases fitting TRBD2. Germline CDR1 and CDR2: SGHVS and FNYEAQ. Trimming removed 1 base from V and 2 bases from J; junction bases left unmatched: 9. The CDR3 consists of 18 residues. Filled out from reference TRBV7-6 and TRBJ2-1, the complete variable domain reads GAGVSQSPRYKVTKRGQDVALRCDPISGHVSLYWYRQALGQGPEFLTYFNYEAQQDKSGLPNDRFSAERPEGSISTLTIQRTEQRDSAMYRCASSLDPSGTVTYNEQFFGPGTRLTVL.

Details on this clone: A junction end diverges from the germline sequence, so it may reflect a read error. CDR3: CASSSQTGSIF. Here the CDR3 DNA reads TGTGCCAGCAGTTCACAAACAGGGTCGATTTTT. The chain recombines TRBV28 with TRBJ2-2; D may be TRBD1 (6 bases). The CDR3 sequence is 11 residues long. The germline gives CDR1 MDHEN, CDR2 SYDVKM.

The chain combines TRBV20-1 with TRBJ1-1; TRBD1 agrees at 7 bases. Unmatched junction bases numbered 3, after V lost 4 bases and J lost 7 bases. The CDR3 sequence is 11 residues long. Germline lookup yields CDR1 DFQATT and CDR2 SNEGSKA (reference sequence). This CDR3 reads CSANRGLEAFF. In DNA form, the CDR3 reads TGCAGTGCTAACAGGGGACTTGAAGCTTTCTTT.

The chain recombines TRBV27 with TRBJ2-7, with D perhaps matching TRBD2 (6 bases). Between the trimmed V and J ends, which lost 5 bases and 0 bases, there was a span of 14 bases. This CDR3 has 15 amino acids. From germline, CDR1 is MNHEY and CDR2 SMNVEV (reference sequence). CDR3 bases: TGTGCCAGCAGTCTTATGGGGGGTGCCTCCTACGAGCAGTACTTC. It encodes CASSLMGGASYEQYF.

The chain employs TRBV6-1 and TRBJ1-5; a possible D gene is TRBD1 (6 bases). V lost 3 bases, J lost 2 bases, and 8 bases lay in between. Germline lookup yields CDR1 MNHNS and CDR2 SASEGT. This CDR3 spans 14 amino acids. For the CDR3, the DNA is TGTGCCAGCAGTGACTGGGGGCGCAATCAGCCCCAGCATTTT. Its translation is CASSDWGRNQPQHF.

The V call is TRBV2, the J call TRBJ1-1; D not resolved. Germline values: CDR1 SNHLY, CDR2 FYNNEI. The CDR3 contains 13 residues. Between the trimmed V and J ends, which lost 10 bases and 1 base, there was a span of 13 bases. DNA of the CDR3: TGTGCCACCGGGGTTCGTTGGAACACTGAAGCTTTCTTT. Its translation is CATGVRWNTEAFF.

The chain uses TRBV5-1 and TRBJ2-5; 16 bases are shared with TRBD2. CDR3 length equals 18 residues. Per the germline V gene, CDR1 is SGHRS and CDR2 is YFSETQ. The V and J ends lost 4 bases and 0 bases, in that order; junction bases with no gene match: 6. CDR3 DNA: TGCGCCAGCAGCCAGCAGGGACTAGCGGGAGGGTACCAAGAGACCCAGTACTTC. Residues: CASSQQGLAGGYQETQYF.

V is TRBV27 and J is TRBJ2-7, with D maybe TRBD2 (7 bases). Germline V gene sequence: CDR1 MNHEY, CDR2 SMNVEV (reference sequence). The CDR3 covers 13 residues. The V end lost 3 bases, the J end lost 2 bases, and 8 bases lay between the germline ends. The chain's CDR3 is CASSLRGPYEQYF. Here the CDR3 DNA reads TGTGCCAGCAGTTTGCGGGGGCCCTACGAGCAGTACTTC.

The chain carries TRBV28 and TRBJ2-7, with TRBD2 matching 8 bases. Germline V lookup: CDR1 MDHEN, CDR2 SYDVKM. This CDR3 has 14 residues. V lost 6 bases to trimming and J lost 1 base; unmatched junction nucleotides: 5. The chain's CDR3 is CASRLSGISYEQYF. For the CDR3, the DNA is TGTGCCAGCAGACTTAGCGGGATTTCCTACGAGCAGTACTTC.

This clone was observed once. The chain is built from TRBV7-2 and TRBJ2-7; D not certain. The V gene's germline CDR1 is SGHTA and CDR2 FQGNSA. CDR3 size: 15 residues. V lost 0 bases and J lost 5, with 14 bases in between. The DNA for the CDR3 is TGTGCCAGCAGCTTAGCGCCAAGTGAGGTCCACGAGCAGTACTTC. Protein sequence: CASSLAPSEVHEQYF.

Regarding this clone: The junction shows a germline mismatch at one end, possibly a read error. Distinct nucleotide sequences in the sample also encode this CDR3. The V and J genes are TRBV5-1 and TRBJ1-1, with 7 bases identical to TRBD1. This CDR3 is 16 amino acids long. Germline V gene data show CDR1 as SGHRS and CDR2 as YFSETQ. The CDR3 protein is CASSVTRDSMNTEAFF. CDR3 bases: TGTGCCAGCAGCGTCACACGGGACAGCATGAACACTGAAGCTTTCTTT.

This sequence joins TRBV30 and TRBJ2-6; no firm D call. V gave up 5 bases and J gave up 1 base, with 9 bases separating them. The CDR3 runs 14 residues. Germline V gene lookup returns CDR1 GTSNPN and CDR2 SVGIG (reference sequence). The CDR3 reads CAWERLSGANVLTF. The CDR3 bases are TGTGCCTGGGAGAGGCTTTCTGGGGCCAACGTCCTGACTTTC.

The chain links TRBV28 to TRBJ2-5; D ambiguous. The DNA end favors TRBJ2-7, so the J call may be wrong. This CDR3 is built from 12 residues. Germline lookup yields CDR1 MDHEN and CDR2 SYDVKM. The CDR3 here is CASSRSLYEQYF. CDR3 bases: TGTGCCAGCAGCCGGTCCCTTTACGAGCAGTACTTC.